This passage covers 14 T cell receptor beta chains from one sample sequenced in a study of T cell responses to AZD1222 COVID-19 vaccine. Using immunoSEQ multiplex PCR, the repertoire was profiled, and TCRdb retains in-frame clones only, with some absent. The sample has about 140,000 clones; roughly nine tenths are singletons. The sequenced sample was peripheral blood, obtained on day 0 of AZD1222 vaccination. The receptors were gathered from an adult in good health.

The chain couples TRBV24-1 to TRBJ2-1; the D is unclear. V was pared by 4 bases and J by 8 bases, with 17 bases between. Germline values: CDR1 KGHDR, CDR2 SFDVKD. The CDR3 runs 15 residues. In DNA, the CDR3 is TGTGCCACCAGTGACCCCCTCTGGAGTGGGGATGAGCAGTTCTTC. Amino acid sequence: CATSDPLWSGDEQFF.

This clone occurred a few times. The chain employs TRBV29-1 and TRBJ2-1; D not certain. Germline lookup yields CDR1 SQVTM and CDR2 ANQGSEA. V dropped 1 base and J dropped 6 bases, with 10 bases sitting between them. The CDR3 consists of 13 residues. Here the CDR3 reads CSVEAIRPNEQFF. CDR3 bases: TGCAGCGTTGAAGCAATTAGACCCAATGAGCAGTTCTTC.

The chain uses TRBV5-1 and TRBJ2-1; the D is unclear. Germline V gene data show CDR1 as SGHRS and CDR2 as YFSETQ. The length of the CDR3 is 16 residues. Between the trimmed V and J ends, which lost 4 bases and 5 bases, there was a span of 19 bases. Here the CDR3 reads CASSRELRPDNNEQFF. CDR3 in DNA: TGCGCCAGCAGCCGAGAACTCCGACCCGACAACAATGAGCAGTTCTTC.

This clone showed up just a few times. This rearrangement joins TRBV6-6 to TRBJ1-6; 10 nucleotides agree with TRBD1. The CDR3 loop spans 18 amino acids. In germline, CDR1 is MNHNY, CDR2 SVGAGI (reference sequence). V was clipped by 5 bases and J by 5 bases; unmatched bases: 12. This chain's CDR3 is CASSLTPGTGADNSPLHF. In DNA form, the CDR3 reads TGTGCCAGCAGTCTAACGCCCGGGACAGGGGCTGATAATTCACCCCTCCACTTT.

The chain carries TRBV21-1 and TRBJ2-7. TRBV21-1 is reported as a pseudogene. This CDR3 contains 15 residues. CDR3 in amino acids: CASSETRDRAYEQYF. CDR3 sequence (DNA): TGTGCCAGCAGCGAAACCCGGGACCGAGCCTACGAGCAGTACTTC.

The V gene is TRBV21-1, the J gene TRBJ2-7; the table's TRBD1 call for D was not verified on the DNA. TRBV21-1 is annotated as a pseudogene. CDR3 size: 18 residues. The DNA for the CDR3 is TGTGCCAGCAGCAAAGGGGGTGTAGGACAACAAAGAGTCTACGAGCAGTACTTC. Its translation is CASSKGGVGQQRVYEQYF.

This clone was found once. The chain has TRBV4-1 and TRBJ2-3; 8 positions agree with TRBD1. Germline V gene data show CDR1 as MGHRA and CDR2 as YSYEKL. The V and J ends lost 1 base and 6 bases, in that order; junction bases with no gene match: 9. The CDR3 length is 16 residues. The CDR3 bases are TGCGCCAGCAGCCAAGGTGGGCTCAGGGGGCTTGATACGCAGTATTTT. Its translation is CASSQGGLRGLDTQYF.

As DNA, the CDR3 is TGTGCCAGCAGCTTAGGTAGTATGGAGAACACTGAAGCTTTCTTT. Translating gives CASSLGSMENTEAFF. The genes are TRBV7-9 and TRBJ1-1; D remains ambiguous. Germline V gene lookup returns CDR1 SEHNR and CDR2 FQNEAQ (reference sequence). Trimming left V 1 base short and J 1 base short, with 10 bases between. The CDR3 has 15 amino acids.

There are a few counts of this clone. The rearrangement uses TRBV6-2 or TRBV6-3 and TRBJ1-5; D unclear. This CDR3 contains 12 residues. Germline V CDR1 and CDR2: MNHEY, SVGEGT. V lost 4 bases to trimming and J lost 9 bases, with 10 bases between them. This chain's CDR3 is CASSLSVGPQHF. CDR3 coding DNA: TGTGCCAGCAGTTTAAGCGTTGGGCCCCAGCATTTT.

V gene TRBV7-6 combines with J gene TRBJ2-6; D gene unclear. There are 16 residues in the CDR3. Trimming took 4 bases from V and 6 from J, leaving 16 bases between them. Germline CDR1 SGHVS, CDR2 FNYEAQ. The CDR3 loop is CASSSPPVGEANVLTF. DNA of the CDR3: TGTGCCAGCAGCTCCCCACCAGTTGGTGAGGCCAACGTCCTGACTTTC.

V usage is TRBV20-1 and J usage is TRBJ1-1; D unclear. The length of the CDR3 is 11 residues. Germline-derived CDR1 and CDR2 are DFQATT and SNEGSKA (reference sequence). Trimming took off 4 bases at V and 1 base at J, with 4 bases between the two ends. In DNA form, the CDR3 reads TGCAGTGCTATCGGGAACACTGAAGCTTTCTTT. This encodes CSAIGNTEAFF.

The rearrangement links TRBV7-2 to TRBJ2-1; the match to TRBD2 covers 9 bases. CDR1 SGHTA and CDR2 FQGNSA come from the germline V gene. The CDR3 is made up of 17 amino acids. Trimming removed 1 base from V and 0 bases from J; junction bases left unmatched: 4. CDR3 nucleotides: TGTGCCAGCAGCTTAGTCAGCGGGGGGAGCTCCTACAATGAGCAGTTCTTC. Its translation is CASSLVSGGSSYNEQFF.

DNA of the CDR3: TGCGCCAGCAGGGAAGCGGGAATGGGCTTAGAAAAACTGTTTTTT. Amino acid sequence: CASREAGMGLEKLFF. V is TRBV5-1 and J is TRBJ1-4; D not resolved. Trimming took 5 bases from V and 8 from J, leaving 19 bases between them. Germline V gene sequence: CDR1 SGHRS, CDR2 YFSETQ. The CDR3 has 15 residues.

The CDR3 here is CASSPLSVDGYTF. The DNA of the CDR3 is TGCGCCAGCAGCCCACTTTCGGTCGATGGCTACACCTTC. This chain links TRBV5-1 with TRBJ1-2; D is unresolved. V dropped 4 bases and J dropped 6 bases, with 13 bases sitting between them. Germline CDR1 and CDR2: SGHRS and YFSETQ. The CDR3 totals 13 residues. Complete variable domain (other parts from reference TRBV5-1 and TRBJ1-2): KAGVTQTPRYLIKTRGQQVTLSCSPISGHRSVSWYQQTPGQGLQFLFEYFSETQRNKGNFPGRFSGRQFSNSRSEMNVSTLELGDSALYLCASSPLSVDGYTFGSGTRLTVV.